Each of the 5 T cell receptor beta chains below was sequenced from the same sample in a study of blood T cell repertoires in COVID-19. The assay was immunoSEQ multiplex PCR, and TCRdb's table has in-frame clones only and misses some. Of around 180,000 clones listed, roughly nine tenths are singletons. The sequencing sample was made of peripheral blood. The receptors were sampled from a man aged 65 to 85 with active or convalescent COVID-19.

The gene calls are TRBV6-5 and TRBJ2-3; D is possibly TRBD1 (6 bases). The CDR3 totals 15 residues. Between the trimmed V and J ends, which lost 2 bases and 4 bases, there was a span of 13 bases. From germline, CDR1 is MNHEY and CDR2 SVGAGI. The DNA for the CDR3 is TGTGCCAGCAGTTACGGGGGCGCCGGGGCAGATACGCAGTATTTT. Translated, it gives CASSYGGAGADTQYF.

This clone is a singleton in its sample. In DNA form, the CDR3 reads TGCGCCAGCAGCCAAGAGACAGGGGGGACACTTATTACTGGGGCCAACGTCCTGACTTTC. This translates into CASSQETGGTLITGANVLTF. The V call is TRBV4-3, the J call TRBJ2-6, with 9 bases lining up with TRBD1. The V segment lost 0 bases and the J segment 2 bases; nucleotides outside the gene matches: 11. CDR1 and CDR2 from the germline V gene are LGHNA and YSLEER. The CDR3 is made up of 20 amino acids.

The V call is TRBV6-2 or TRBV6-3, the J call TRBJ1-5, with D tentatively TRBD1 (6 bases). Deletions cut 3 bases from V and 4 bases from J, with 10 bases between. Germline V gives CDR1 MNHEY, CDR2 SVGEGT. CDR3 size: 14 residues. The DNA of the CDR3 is TGTGCCAGCAGTTATCAGGGGCGGAATCAGCCCCAGCATTTT. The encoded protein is CASSYQGRNQPQHF.

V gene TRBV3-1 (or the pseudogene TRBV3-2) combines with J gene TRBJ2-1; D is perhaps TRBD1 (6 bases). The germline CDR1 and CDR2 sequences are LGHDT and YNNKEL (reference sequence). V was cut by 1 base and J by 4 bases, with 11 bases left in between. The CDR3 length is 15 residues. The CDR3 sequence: CASSQVPQGYNEQFF. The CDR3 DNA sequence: TGTGCCAGCAGCCAAGTTCCACAGGGATACAATGAGCAGTTCTTC.

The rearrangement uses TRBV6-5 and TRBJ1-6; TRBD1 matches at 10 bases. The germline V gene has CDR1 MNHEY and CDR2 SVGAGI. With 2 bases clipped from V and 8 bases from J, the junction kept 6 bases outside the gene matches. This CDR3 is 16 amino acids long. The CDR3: CASSYRQGALDSPLHF. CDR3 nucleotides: TGTGCCAGCAGTTACAGACAGGGGGCTTTGGATTCACCCCTCCACTTT.